The sequence of this TCR beta chain was determined in a study of T cells in Graves' hyperthyroidism and ophthalmopathy. It was considered stable Graves' hyperthyroidism when ophthalmopathy did not progress within 18 months. Uncontrolled infection, other autoimmune disease, pregnancy or lactation barred patients from enrollment. What was amplified from RNA transcripts were TCR beta CDR3 regions. In the first-round RT-PCR of the TCR CDR3, the HTBI primer set was used. MiXCR was run by TCRdb on the multiplex PCR reads, yielding one entry per CDR3 protein. The sample consists of roughly 100,000 distinct CDR3 sequences, 35% to 45% of them appearing once. The CDR3 covers 14 residues. V lost 5 bases and J 0 bases, leaving 8 bases between the germline ends. Germline-derived CDR1 and CDR2 are SGHRS and YFSETQ. This clonotype was counted ten times or more.

V usage is TRBV5-1 and J usage is TRBJ2-2, with D uncertain. The sample comprised peripheral blood or thyroid tissue (not recorded which). This receptor was taken from a woman in her 30s with Graves' hyperthyroidism. Written as DNA, the CDR3 is TGCGCCAGCAGGATGAATCCGAACACCGGGGAGCTGTTTTTT. This encodes CASRMNPNTGELFF. Complete variable domain (other parts from reference TRBV5-1 and TRBJ2-2): KAGVTQTPRYLIKTRGQQVTLSCSPISGHRSVSWYQQTPGQGLQFLFEYFSETQRNKGNFPGRFSGRQFSNSRSEMNVSTLELGDSALYLCASRMNPNTGELFFGEGSRLTVL.